The entry below gives a single T cell receptor (beta chain) sequence along with its context. Its cognate antigen is unknown. A second 7 to 11 cycle PCR used barcoded and J-beta primers. A template-switch adaptor with 12 random nucleotides tagged each cDNA molecule. One entry per CDR3 protein results from TCRdb running MiXCR on the 5' RACE reads. The sample contains 500,000 to 550,000 distinct CDR3 sequences, less than 25% of which appear only once. Total RNA, at least 6 micrograms per sample, was extracted from PBMCs. These data come from a study of blood T cells in healthy people across ages. Study-level points and caveats: It was not known whether donors were CMV positive (a possible confounder of expanded clonotype changes). PBMCs were not sorted, which prevented a conclusive comparison of naive versus antigen-experienced cells.

The CDR3 totals 17 residues. After removal of 6 bases from V and 0 bases from J, the junction contained 12 bases not matched to a gene. Germline-derived CDR1 and CDR2 are LNHDA and SQIVND (reference sequence). In addition, the sample was reused for a study of T cells of mothers and their children.

The receptor was isolated from a boy aged 10-17 years in good health. J is TRBJ1-1 and V is TRBV19; 8 bases align to TRBD1. The sequenced material came from blood. CDR3 region: CASSPGQDPLMNTEAFF. CDR3 nucleotide sequence: TGTGCCAGTAGCCCGGGACAGGACCCTCTCATGAACACTGAAGCTTTCTTT.